This TCR beta chain was sequenced for a study of cytomegalovirus exposure and HLA in healthy donors. Germline CDR1 and CDR2: SGHVS and FQNEAQ. Unmatched junction bases numbered 11, after V lost 5 bases and J lost 8 bases. The CDR3 loop spans 15 amino acids. About this clone: Its specificity is unknown.

Notes on the study in general: In a later analysis, roughly 17,000 TCR beta sequences were associated with HLA alleles at 0.05 false discovery rate. Specific recognition of CMV antigens was confirmed in vitro for a few chains (all CMV-associated). In a later analysis, the majority of CMV-associated beta chains seemingly showed HLA restriction.

60 Vbeta and 13 Jbeta primers were used in PCR. Repertoires were generated with immunoSEQ multiplex PCR, while TCRdb's copy carries only in-frame clones and drops some. The repertoire has about 160,000 clones, roughly 80% of them found once; the top ten carry 3.7%. What was sequenced was PBMCs. J is TRBJ1-2 and V is TRBV7-8; TRBD1 matches 10 bases. This TCR came from a man under 40 in good health and CMV-seropositive. The CDR3: CASSLGQGTAIGYTF. CDR3 in DNA: TGTGCCAGCAGCCTGGGACAGGGGACGGCTATCGGCTACACCTTC. Looking up the rest from reference TRBV7-8 and TRBJ1-2 gives the full variable domain: GAGVSQSPRYKVAKRGQDVALRCDPISGHVSLFWYQQALGQGPEFLTYFQNEAQLDKSGLPSDRFFAERPEGSVSTLKIQRTQQEDSAVYLCASSLGQGTAIGYTFGSGTRLTVV.